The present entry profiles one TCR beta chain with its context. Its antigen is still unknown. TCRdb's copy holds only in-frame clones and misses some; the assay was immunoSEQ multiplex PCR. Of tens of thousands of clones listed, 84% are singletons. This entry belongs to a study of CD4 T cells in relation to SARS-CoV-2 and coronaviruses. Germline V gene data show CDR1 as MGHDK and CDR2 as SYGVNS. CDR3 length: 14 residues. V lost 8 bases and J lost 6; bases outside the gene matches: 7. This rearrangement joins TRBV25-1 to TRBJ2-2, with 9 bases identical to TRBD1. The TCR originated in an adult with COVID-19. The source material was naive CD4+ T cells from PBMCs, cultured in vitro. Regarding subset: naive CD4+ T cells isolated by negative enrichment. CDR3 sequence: CASAHTGGPGELFF. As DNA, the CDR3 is TGTGCCAGCGCGCACACAGGGGGCCCCGGGGAGCTGTTTTTT.